The 24 T cell receptor beta chains reported below all come from one sample, sequenced in a study of spatial heterogeneity in lung cancer. Documented time point: sample taken at primary tumor resection. The sequenced material consisted of unsorted whole RNA from tumor, nontumor lung or frozen PBMC. Using its own MiXCR run on the 5' RACE reads, TCRdb lists one record per CDR3 protein. Of tens of thousands of distinct CDR3 sequences in the sample, approximately 20% are singletons; the top ten hold roughly 6.2%. The input for sequencing was PBMCs, taken at surgery. The receptors shown here come from a male donor with early-stage non-small cell lung cancer.

Note on this clonotype: A clone one base away is much larger, so this may be a read error. CDR3 region: CASSKSDIWRDRYEQYF. CDR3 sequence (DNA): TGTGCCAGCAGCAAGTCCGATATTTGGCGGGATAGGTACGAGCAGTACTTC. The gene calls are TRBV21-1 and TRBJ2-7; whether TRBD1, the table's D call, matches the DNA was not checked. TRBV21-1 constitutes a pseudogene. CDR3 size: 17 residues.

The rearrangement uses TRBV13 and TRBJ2-3, with 11 bases lining up with TRBD2. The V and J ends lost 5 bases and 2 bases, in that order; junction bases with no gene match: 6. Germline CDR1 reads PRHDT; CDR2 reads FYEKMQ (reference sequence). This CDR3 region has 16 residues. In DNA form, the CDR3 reads TGTGCCAGCAGCACCCGACTAGCGGGATACACAGATACGCAGTATTTT. Translation: CASSTRLAGYTDTQYF.

This clonotype was observed a handful of times. This chain connects TRBV11-2 to TRBJ2-7; the D gene could be TRBD1 or TRBD2 (6 bases each). This CDR3 spans 15 amino acids. The V gene lost 0 bases and the J gene lost 2 bases, with 11 bases spanning the gap. Germline-derived CDR1 and CDR2 are SGHAT and FQNNGV. The CDR3 sequence: CASSLDGGPTYEQYF. The CDR3, as DNA: TGTGCCAGCAGCTTAGATGGGGGGCCTACCTACGAGCAGTACTTC.

The sample holds a few counts of this clonotype. The chain joins TRBV14 to TRBJ2-7; weak D call: TRBD2 (6 bases). The germline CDR1 and CDR2 sequences are SGHDN and FVKESK. V lost 4 bases and J lost 0, with 16 bases in between. The CDR3 contains 16 residues. The CDR3 region has the DNA TGTGCCAGCAGCCTGTTGACGGGGGTGAGCTCCTACGAGCAGTACTTC. It is translated as CASSLLTGVSSYEQYF.

The chain has TRBV7-8 and TRBJ2-7; D might be TRBD1 (6 bases). Trimming cost V 5 bases and J 3 bases, with 14 bases left between them. CDR3 length: 14 amino acids. Per germline, CDR1 SGHVS and CDR2 FQNEAQ. The DNA for the CDR3 is TGTGCCAGCAGCCTCTCCGGGACATTCTACGAGCAGTACTTC. Translated, it gives CASSLSGTFYEQYF.

V gene TRBV29-1 combines with J gene TRBJ2-1, with TRBD2 matching over 10 bases. Germline assignment: CDR1 SQVTM and CDR2 ANQGSEA. There are 16 residues in the CDR3. The V and J ends lost 6 bases and 0 bases, in that order; junction bases with no gene match: 8. Here the CDR3 DNA reads TGCAGCGTCTACACTAGCGGGAAGGGCTCCTACAATGAGCAGTTCTTC. Translation gives CSVYTSGKGSYNEQFF.

V is TRBV7-3 and J is TRBJ2-3; D is unresolved. V dropped 2 bases and J dropped 0 bases, with 6 bases sitting between them. Germline V gene sequence: CDR1 SGHTA, CDR2 FQGTGA. This CDR3 spans 14 amino acids. CDR3 DNA: TGTGCCAGCAGCTTACTGGGCAGCACAGATACGCAGTATTTT. Protein sequence: CASSLLGSTDTQYF.

This clonotype was seen ten or more times. The chain is built from TRBV20-1 and TRBJ1-4, with TRBD1 matching 8 bases. This CDR3 comprises 13 residues. The germline gives CDR1 DFQATT, CDR2 SNEGSKA (reference sequence). This CDR3 reads CSGTGGTNEKLFF. DNA of the CDR3: TGCAGCGGGACAGGAGGAACTAATGAAAAACTGTTTTTT.

The chain couples TRBV30 to TRBJ2-3, with D perhaps matching TRBD2 (5 bases). The CDR3 runs 13 residues. From germline, CDR1 is GTSNPN and CDR2 SVGIG (reference sequence). V was trimmed by 4 bases and J by 3 bases, leaving 11 bases between them. The CDR3 is CAWKRSGTDTQYF. DNA of the CDR3: TGTGCCTGGAAGAGGAGCGGTACAGATACGCAGTATTTT.

This clonotype was seen a few times. The V and J genes are TRBV28 and TRBJ1-1, with D unresolved. The CDR3 is 12 residues long. Per germline, CDR1 MDHEN and CDR2 SYDVKM. Trimming stripped 2 bases from V and 0 bases from J, with 1 base between. CDR3 bases: TGTGCCAGCAGTTTAATGAACACTGAAGCTTTCTTT. Protein: CASSLMNTEAFF.

This clonotype has just a few counts. This sequence joins TRBV7-9 and TRBJ1-1; the D gene is possibly TRBD1 (6 bases). With 5 bases removed from V and 2 bases from J, the gap between germline ends came to 18 bases. The CDR3 extends over 16 amino acids. The germline V gene has CDR1 SEHNR and CDR2 FQNEAQ (reference sequence). The chain's CDR3 is CASSPSGGPRNTEAFF. CDR3 coding DNA: TGTGCCAGCAGCCCTTCGGGGGGCCCCCGCAACACTGAAGCTTTCTTT. Supplemented by reference TRBV7-9 and TRBJ1-1, the full variable domain reads DTGVSQNPRHKITKRGQNVTFRCDPISEHNRLYWYRQTLGQGPEFLTYFQNEAQLEKSRLLSDRFSAERPKGSFSTLEIQRTEQGDSAMYLCASSPSGGPRNTEAFFGQGTRLTVV.

The genes are TRBV6-1 and TRBJ2-1; maybe TRBD1 (6 bases). The CDR3 consists of 15 residues. Germline V gives CDR1 MNHNS, CDR2 SASEGT. V was clipped by 3 bases and J by 2 bases, with 11 bases between them. CDR3 residues: CASSELRGTYNEQFF. The DNA of the CDR3 is TGTGCCAGCAGTGAGCTCAGGGGAACCTACAATGAGCAGTTCTTC.

The gene calls are TRBV7-6 and TRBJ2-7; the D gene is possibly TRBD2 (6 bases). Trimming took off 5 bases at V and 9 bases at J, with 17 bases between the two ends. CDR1 and CDR2 from the germline V gene are SGHVS and FNYEAQ. The CDR3 spans 13 residues. The CDR3 here is CASSPLAGGVQYF. For the CDR3, the DNA is TGTGCCAGCAGCCCCCTTGCAGGAGGGGTGCAGTACTTC.

This clonotype has only a few counts. The chain carries TRBV28 and TRBJ2-6; D is unresolved. V lost 8 bases and J 0 bases, leaving 5 bases between the germline ends. The CDR3 has 13 amino acids. Germline V gives CDR1 MDHEN, CDR2 SYDVKM. CDR3 bases: TGTGCCAGCTTACTCTCTGGGGCCAACGTCCTGACTTTC. Its protein product is CASLLSGANVLTF.

V and J are TRBV11-2 and TRBJ2-7, with 10 bases matching TRBD2. Trimming took 2 bases from V and 5 from J; bases not matched to a gene: 3. The CDR3 covers 14 residues. Germline loops: CDR1 SGHAT, CDR2 FQNNGV. The CDR3 here is CASSLILAGNEQYF. CDR3 nucleotides: TGTGCCAGCAGCTTAATACTAGCGGGAAACGAGCAGTACTTC. Looking up the rest from reference TRBV11-2 and TRBJ2-7 gives the full variable domain: EAGVAQSPRYKIIEKRQSVAFWCNPISGHATLYWYQQILGQGPKLLIQFQNNGVVDDSQLPKDRFSAERLKGVDSTLKIQPAKLEDSAVYLCASSLILAGNEQYFGPGTRLTVT.

In its sample, this clonotype was seen a few times. The rearrangement uses TRBV11-1 and TRBJ1-6, with TRBD1 identical over 7 bases. The ends lost 7 bases at V and 1 base at J; junction bases unmatched: 4. CDR1 is SGHAT, CDR2 FQDESV, per germline (reference sequence). The CDR3 is 15 residues long. The CDR3 loop is CASTLTGSYNSPLHF. The CDR3 coding sequence is TGTGCCAGCACCCTGACAGGGTCCTATAATTCACCCCTCCACTTT.

This clonotype was observed at least ten times. As DNA, the CDR3 is TGTGCCAGCAGACCCGGAACAGTCCGTGAAAAACTGTTTTTT. It is translated as CASRPGTVREKLFF. This chain links TRBV28 with TRBJ1-4; no clear D gene. The CDR3 contains 14 residues. V dropped 6 bases and J dropped 7 bases, with 15 bases sitting between them. CDR1 is MDHEN, CDR2 SYDVKM, per germline.

The chain uses TRBV6-2 or TRBV6-3 and TRBJ2-3, with 7 bases aligning to TRBD2. CDR1 is MNHEY, CDR2 SVGEGT, per germline. J was trimmed by 0 bases and V by 6 bases; bases with no gene match: 6. This CDR3 spans 15 amino acids. CDR3 protein: CASRRSGESTDTQYF. DNA of the CDR3: TGTGCCAGCAGGAGAAGCGGGGAAAGCACAGATACGCAGTATTTT.

In regard to this clonotype: Just one base apart from a much larger clone, this may be a read error. This chain connects TRBV29-1 to TRBJ2-7, with D maybe TRBD1 (6 bases). Germline V gene lookup returns CDR1 SQVTM and CDR2 ANQGSEA. The CDR3 length is 13 residues. Trimming cost V 6 bases and J 2 bases, with 14 bases left between them. CDR3 bases: TGCAGCGTGTCCAGGACAGCCCCCTACGAGCAGTACTTC. This codes for CSVSRTAPYEQYF.

The rearrangement uses TRBV3-1 and TRBJ2-1; TRBD1 might be the D (6 bases). The germline CDR1 and CDR2 sequences are LGHDT and YNNKEL (reference sequence). This CDR3 spans 16 amino acids. Trimming took off 0 bases at V and 7 bases at J, with 16 bases between the two ends. The CDR3 DNA reads as TGTGCCAGCAGCCAAGATCCAGGGGCCCCCGGGAATGAGCAGTTCTTC. It encodes CASSQDPGAPGNEQFF.

The V gene is TRBV7-9, the J gene TRBJ2-1, with TRBD2 matching 7 bases. Per germline, CDR1 SEHNR and CDR2 FQNEAQ (reference sequence). Trimming at V came to 5 bases and at J to 0 bases, leaving 7 bases not matched to a gene. This CDR3 contains 16 residues. The chain's CDR3 is CASSPTGTNSYNEQFF. Written as DNA, the CDR3 is TGTGCCAGCAGCCCCACCGGGACTAACTCCTACAATGAGCAGTTCTTC.

The chain has TRBV5-1 and TRBJ2-2; possible D gene TRBD1, 6 bases. CDR1 is SGHRS, CDR2 YFSETQ, per germline. The CDR3 has 15 amino acids. The V and J ends lost 0 bases and 0 bases respectively, with 6 bases between them. The CDR3 DNA reads TGCGCCAGCAGCTTGGACAGGGCGAACACCGGGGAGCTGTTTTTT. Protein: CASSLDRANTGELFF.

This clonotype came up a few times. The chain carries TRBV6-5 and TRBJ1-4, with 9 bases that match TRBD1. The CDR3 sequence is 15 residues long. Germline values: CDR1 MNHEY, CDR2 SVGAGI. V was clipped by 5 bases and J by 7 bases; unmatched bases: 8. The CDR3 spells CASSTPTGGGEKLFF. The CDR3 DNA reads as TGTGCCAGCAGTACCCCGACAGGGGGAGGTGAAAAACTGTTTTTT.

This clonotype showed up many times. The rearrangement joins TRBV27 to TRBJ1-1; the D gene is possibly TRBD1 (5 bases). V shed 5 bases and J shed 8 bases, with 12 bases lying between them. CDR1 is MNHEY, CDR2 SMNVEV, per germline (reference sequence). This CDR3 region has 12 residues. The CDR3 DNA reads as TGTGCCAGCAGTCTCCCGGCAGGGGAAGCTTTCTTT. Translation gives CASSLPAGEAFF.